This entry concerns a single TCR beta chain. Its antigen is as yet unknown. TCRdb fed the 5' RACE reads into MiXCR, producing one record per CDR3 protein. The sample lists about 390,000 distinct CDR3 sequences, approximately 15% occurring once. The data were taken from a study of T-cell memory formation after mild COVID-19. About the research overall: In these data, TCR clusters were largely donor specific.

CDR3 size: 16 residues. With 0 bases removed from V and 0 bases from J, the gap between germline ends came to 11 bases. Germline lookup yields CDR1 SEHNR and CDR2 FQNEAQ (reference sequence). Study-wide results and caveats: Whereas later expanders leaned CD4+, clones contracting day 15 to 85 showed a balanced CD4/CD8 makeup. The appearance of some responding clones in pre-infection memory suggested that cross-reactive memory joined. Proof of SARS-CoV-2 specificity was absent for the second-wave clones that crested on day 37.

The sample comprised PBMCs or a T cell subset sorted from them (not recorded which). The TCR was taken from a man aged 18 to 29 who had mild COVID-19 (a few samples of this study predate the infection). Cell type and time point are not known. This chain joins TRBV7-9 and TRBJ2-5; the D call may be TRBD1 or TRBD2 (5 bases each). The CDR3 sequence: CASSLAAGTYQETQYF. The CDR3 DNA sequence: TGTGCCAGCAGCTTAGCGGCAGGGACGTACCAAGAGACCCAGTACTTC.